The source of this T cell receptor beta chain is a study of T cell responses to AZD1222 COVID-19 vaccine. Study findings and constraints: Close to half of spike-specific TCRs reportedly recognize unmutated variant regions. Most donors were white British, females outnumbered males, and clonal diversity was possibly underestimated. Regions 160-218 and 743-854 dominated among vaccine-associated CD4 TCRs spanning spike. The repertoires were collected only after the peak T cell response.

On this clone itself: The target antigen is unknown.

V shed 0 bases, J shed 8 bases, and the junction held 7 bases outside the gene matches. The CDR3 totals 16 residues. In germline, CDR1 is MNHEY, CDR2 SVGEGT. This table comes from immunoSEQ multiplex PCR, and its TCRdb copy is limited to in-frame clones, with some not included. The sample has some 160,000 clones; approximately 88% are singletons. The origin of this receptor is an adult who received the AZD1222 COVID-19 vaccine. The chain employs TRBV6-2 or TRBV6-3 and TRBJ2-1; 10 positions agree with TRBD2. Sample: peripheral blood, taken 28 days after the second AZD1222 dose. CDR3 residues: CASSYSLAGGRDEQFF. The CDR3 DNA reads TGTGCCAGCAGTTACTCCTTAGCGGGGGGCCGAGATGAGCAGTTCTTC.